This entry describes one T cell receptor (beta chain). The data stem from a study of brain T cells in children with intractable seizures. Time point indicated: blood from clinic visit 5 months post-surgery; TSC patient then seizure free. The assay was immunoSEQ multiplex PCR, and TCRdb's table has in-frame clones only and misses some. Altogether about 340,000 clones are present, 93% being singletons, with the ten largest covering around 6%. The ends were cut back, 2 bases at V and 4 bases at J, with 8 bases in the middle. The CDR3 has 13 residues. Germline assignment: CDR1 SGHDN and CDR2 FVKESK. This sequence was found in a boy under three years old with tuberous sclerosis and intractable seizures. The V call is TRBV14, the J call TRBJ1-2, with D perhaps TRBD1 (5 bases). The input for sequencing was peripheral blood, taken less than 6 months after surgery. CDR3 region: CASSQTGAYGYTF. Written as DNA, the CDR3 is TGTGCCAGCAGCCAAACCGGGGCCTATGGCTACACCTTC.